Listed below are T cell receptor beta chains from one sample, sequenced in a study of human T cells and chemical hapten exposure. Using its own MiXCR run on the RACE reads, TCRdb lists one record per CDR3 protein. The table lists 84,000 or so distinct CDR3 sequences, over 9.5% of them singletons, with around 2.3% in the top ten. The sequencing here drew on whole blood, taken in connection with sensitization to the hapten diphenylcyclopropenone (DPC). These receptors came from a man in his forties with alopecia areata. Some clones in this sample may be carry-over from other donors' samples. Both conserved end residues are part of each CDR3. Fields, in order: V gene, J gene, clone size, D gene, CDR3 length, CDR3 protein, CDR3 DNA. The D gene is left open where the match is weak. Some rows mark clone size as missing; the rest say once, few, many or name a class of expanded clone.

v_call: TRBV29-1
j_call: TRBJ1-3
clone_size: few
d_call: TRBD1
cdr3_length: 15
cdr3_aa: CSVGTTGGPGNTIYF
cdr3_nt: TGCAGCGTCGGAACCACAGGGGGCCCTGGAAACACCATATATTTT

v_call: TRBV19
j_call: TRBJ2-2
clone_size: .
d_call: .
cdr3_length: 14
cdr3_aa: CASRRSEMTGELFF
cdr3_nt: TGTGCCAGTAGAAGGTCTGAGATGACCGGGGAGCTGTTTTTT

v_call: TRBV20-1
j_call: TRBJ1-2
clone_size: .
d_call: .
cdr3_length: 15
cdr3_aa: CSARDPLLSRYGYTF
cdr3_nt: TGCAGTGCTAGAGATCCGCTGCTGTCGCGATATGGCTACACCTTC

v_call: TRBV5-4
j_call: TRBJ2-1
clone_size: few
d_call: .
cdr3_length: 15
cdr3_aa: CASRNRASGYNEQFF
cdr3_nt: TGTGCCAGCAGGAACCGGGCCTCAGGGTACAATGAGCAGTTCTTC

v_call: TRBV9
j_call: TRBJ2-3
clone_size: .
d_call: .
cdr3_length: 17
cdr3_aa: CASSVESLARSTDTQYF
cdr3_nt: TGTGCCAGCAGCGTAGAGAGCCTAGCGAGAAGCACAGATACGCAGTATTTT

v_call: TRBV12-3/TRBV12-4
j_call: TRBJ1-1
clone_size: few
d_call: .
cdr3_length: 13
cdr3_aa: CASSPEGGRGAFF
cdr3_nt: TGTGCCAGCAGTCCCGAGGGGGGTCGAGGAGCTTTCTTT

v_call: TRBV19
j_call: TRBJ2-1
clone_size: many
d_call: TRBD1
cdr3_length: 15
cdr3_aa: CARATGDGEYNEQFF
cdr3_nt: TGTGCCAGGGCGACAGGGGACGGGGAGTACAATGAGCAGTTCTTC

v_call: TRBV14
j_call: TRBJ2-1
clone_size: .
d_call: .
cdr3_length: 12
cdr3_aa: CASSHFLNEQFF
cdr3_nt: TGTGCCAGCAGCCACTTCCTCAATGAGCAGTTCTTC

v_call: TRBV7-2
j_call: TRBJ2-1
clone_size: few
d_call: .
cdr3_length: 12
cdr3_aa: CASSPYRNEQFF
cdr3_nt: TGTGCCAGCAGCCCTTATAGGAATGAGCAGTTCTTC

v_call: TRBV28
j_call: TRBJ1-5
clone_size: .
d_call: .
cdr3_length: 14
cdr3_aa: CASSAGGSNQPQHF
cdr3_nt: TGTGCCAGCAGTGCCGGAGGGAGCAATCAGCCCCAGCATTTT

v_call: TRBV7-3
j_call: TRBJ1-1
clone_size: many
d_call: .
cdr3_length: 13
cdr3_aa: CASSLTDRTEAFF
cdr3_nt: TGTGCCAGCAGCTTAACAGACAGGACTGAAGCTTTCTTT